The source of this T cell receptor beta chain is a study of blood T cells in healthy people across ages. Study-wide results and caveats: TCR beta diversity per million T cells fell roughly linearly with age.

Isolation of PBMCs gave at least 6 million cells per sample. Note on this clonotype: The antigen remains unidentified.

A J-beta primer mix and a sample-barcoded 5' primer were used in a second PCR of about 6 to 12 cycles. The template-switch adaptor, which had 12 random nucleotides, put a tag on each cDNA molecule. Using its own MiXCR run on the 5' RACE reads, TCRdb lists one record per CDR3 protein. The sample consists of 1.5 million to 1.9 million distinct CDR3 sequences, approximately 43% of them appearing once. Looked up from germline, CDR1 is DFQATT and CDR2 is SNEGSKA (reference sequence). The CDR3 is 14 residues long. The V gene lost 1 base and the J gene lost 7 bases, with 14 bases spanning the gap. This TCR was recovered from a young woman in good health. What was sequenced was blood. The J gene is TRBJ1-5, the V gene TRBV20-1, with D perhaps TRBD1 (6 bases). CDR3 in DNA: TGCAGTGCTAGAGCCCGACAGGTTGGGCAGCCCCAGCATTTT. As protein: CSARARQVGQPQHF.